These T cell receptor beta chains were read from a single sample in a study of post-analysis software for immune sequencing data. TCRdb called the PCR reads again in MiXCR, with one record for every CDR3 protein. Of about 760,000 distinct CDR3 sequences listed, roughly 27% are singletons. The sequencing input was blood. These receptors originate from a girl between 5 and 17 years old with multiple sclerosis. Each CDR3 is given with its conserved first and last residue. D genes are given only for firm matches. Size is omitted from some rows. Given values are once, few, many or a class for expanded clones.

d_gene | j_gene | abundance | v_gene | CDR3nt | CDR3aa
TRBD2 | TRBJ2-3 | NA | TRBV27 | TGTGCCAGCAGTCCCCTAGGGGCGGGAGGGCCTTTGAGCACAGATACGCAGTATTTT | CASSPLGAGGPLSTDTQYF
TRBD2 | TRBJ2-3 | few | TRBV20-1 | TGCAGTGCTCCGGGACTAGCGGCCACAGATACGCAGTATTTT | CSAPGLAATDTQYF
TRBD2 | TRBJ2-3 | NA | TRBV20-1 | TGCAGTGCTAGAGGGACTAGCGGGAGAGAAACAGATACGCAGTATTTT | CSARGTSGRETDTQYF
NA | TRBJ2-7 | few | TRBV6-6 | TGTGCCAGCAGTTACCGACAAGCCAACTCCTACGAGCAGTACTTC | CASSYRQANSYEQYF
NA | TRBJ1-5 | many | TRBV6-5 | TGTGCCAGCAGTGCGGGCAATCAGCCCCAGCATTTT | CASSAGNQPQHF
TRBD2 | TRBJ2-5 | many | TRBV12-3/TRBV12-4 | TGTGCCAGCAGTTCCGGGACTAGCGGGCAAGAGACCCAGTACTTC | CASSSGTSGQETQYF
TRBD2 | TRBJ2-1 | few | TRBV7-7 | TGTGCTAGCAGCTTACAGCGGGGCAACAATGAGCAGTTCTTC | CASSLQRGNNEQFF
NA | TRBJ2-5 | few | TRBV5-1 | TGCGCCAGCAGCTATTCAGACGGTTTGGGAGAGCAGTACTTC | CASSYSDGLGEQYF
TRBD1 | TRBJ2-5 | many | TRBV29-1 | TGCAGCGAACTACAGGGGACGGAGACCCAGTACTTC | CSELQGTETQYF
NA | TRBJ2-7 | many | TRBV27 | TGTGCCAGCAGTTTAGCCGGCCGAGCCTACGAGCAGTACTTC | CASSLAGRAYEQYF
TRBD2 | TRBJ2-7 | NA | TRBV7-8 | TGTGCCAGCAGCTACCCGGGGGGGAGCGAGCAGTACTTC | CASSYPGGSEQYF
NA | TRBJ1-2 | NA | TRBV20-1 | TGCAGTGCTCCAGAGAAGGGCTATGGCTACACCTTC | CSAPEKGYGYTF
NA | TRBJ2-3 | NA | TRBV24-1 | TGTGCCACCAGTGATCCTTCCCCATTCGCGCATCAGTATTTT | CATSDPSPFAHQYF
NA | TRBJ2-7 | few | TRBV28 | TGTGCCAGCAGAAAGGGACTGAACTCCTACGAGCAGTACTTC | CASRKGLNSYEQYF
NA | TRBJ1-6 | NA | TRBV6-6 | TGTGCCAGCAGTTACTCGACACCAGAACACTATTCACCCCTCCACTTT | CASSYSTPEHYSPLHF
TRBD2 | TRBJ2-3 | NA | TRBV7-3 | TGTGCCAGCAGCTTGACTAGCGGGAGCGAAGATACGCAGTATTTT | CASSLTSGSEDTQYF
NA | TRBJ2-5 | few | TRBV7-2 | TGTGCCAGCAGCTTAGCGGGTCAGACAGGGACCCAGTACTTC | CASSLAGQTGTQYF
TRBD1 | TRBJ2-7 | NA | TRBV5-1 | TGCGCCAGCAGCTTCGGACAGGGCGCCTACAATGAGCAGTACTTC | CASSFGQGAYNEQYF
NA | TRBJ2-1 | NA | TRBV28 | TGTGCCAGCAGCCTAAGTACCTCCTACAATGAGCAGTTCTTC | CASSLSTSYNEQFF
NA | TRBJ2-1 | NA | TRBV2 | TGTGCCAGCAGTGAATCGGGGGAGGTTAGTAATGAGCAGTTCTTC | CASSESGEVSNEQFF
NA | TRBJ1-2 | many | TRBV2 | TGTGCCAGCAGCGTGGACAGTAACTATGGCTACACCTTC | CASSVDSNYGYTF
NA | TRBJ2-5 | NA | TRBV11-2 | TGTGCCAGCAGCTTAGATCCCCATGGGACCCAGTACTTC | CASSLDPHGTQYF
NA | TRBJ2-7 | NA | TRBV4-1 | TGCGCCAGCAGCCAAGACTGGGACAACTACGAGCAGTACTTC | CASSQDWDNYEQYF
TRBD1 | TRBJ2-4 | NA | TRBV28 | TGTGCCAGCAGTTTGGACAGGGGCGTCATCATAGCCAAAAACATTCAGTACTTC | CASSLDRGVIIAKNIQYF
TRBD1 | TRBJ1-5 | NA | TRBV27 | TGTGCCAGCAGGAGACTCACAGGGGCTCAGCCCCAGCATTTT | CASRRLTGAQPQHF
NA | TRBJ2-7 | few | TRBV7-2 | TGTGCCAGCAGCCCACGGGACTCAGATCCCTACGAGCAGTACTTC | CASSPRDSDPYEQYF
TRBD2 | TRBJ2-1 | many | TRBV11-2 | TGTGCCAGTACTAGCGGACAATACAATGAGCAGTTCTTC | CASTSGQYNEQFF
NA | TRBJ1-2 | few | TRBV20-1 | TGCAGTGCTAGAGTAAGGGATGGCTACACCTTC | CSARVRDGYTF
TRBD2 | TRBJ2-3 | NA | TRBV7-2 | TGTGCCAGCAGCCGAGGACTAGCGGGGGGCGGCACAGATACGCAGTATTTT | CASSRGLAGGGTDTQYF
NA | TRBJ1-5 | NA | TRBV25-1 | TGTGCCAGCAGTGAATCCCCGGATCAGCCCCAGCATTTT | CASSESPDQPQHF
TRBD1 | TRBJ1-2 | NA | TRBV29-1 | TGCAGCGGGGGACAGTTCGGGGATGGCTACACCTTC | CSGGQFGDGYTF
NA | TRBJ2-1 | few | TRBV12-3/TRBV12-4 | TGTGCCAGCAGTGGACCGGGGGAGGAGGTGAGGGAGCAGTTCTTC | CASSGPGEEVREQFF
NA | TRBJ2-5 | few | TRBV5-1 | TGCGCCAGCAGCCAGGACGTGGGAGAGACCCAGTACTTC | CASSQDVGETQYF
TRBD1 | TRBJ2-5 | few | TRBV20-1 | TGCAGTGCTAGAGGAGGGCGGGACAGGGTGATCGAGACCCAGTACTTC | CSARGGRDRVIETQYF
NA | TRBJ2-1 | few | TRBV29-1 | TGCAGCATCCCCGGGCCTAGGGCCTACAATGAGCAGTTCTTC | CSIPGPRAYNEQFF
NA | TRBJ2-5 | few | TRBV29-1 | TGCAGCGGCCTTTTAGTCGTCCAAGAGACCCAGTACTTC | CSGLLVVQETQYF
NA | TRBJ2-1 | few | TRBV9 | TGTGCCAGCGTCCGGGAGTTGGAGGGTGAGCAGTTCTTC | CASVRELEGEQFF
NA | TRBJ2-5 | NA | TRBV27 | TGTGCCAGCAGTTTACAACAGGTGCCTCAAGAGACCCAGTACTTC | CASSLQQVPQETQYF
NA | TRBJ1-2 | NA | TRBV6-1 | TGTGCCAGCAGTGGGATCGGCAAGGGGGGGTATGGCTACACCTTC | CASSGIGKGGYGYTF
NA | TRBJ2-5 | NA | TRBV5-1 | TGCGCCAGCAGCTTGCCGCTAGTGGAAGAGACCCAGTACTTC | CASSLPLVEETQYF
TRBD2 | TRBJ2-7 | few | TRBV10-3 | TGTGCCATCAGTTCATTCACCGGGACTAGTGGCTCCGAGCAGTACTTC | CAISSFTGTSGSEQYF
NA | TRBJ1-5 | few | TRBV4-3 | TGCGCCAGCAGCCAAGATGAGGGAATTCAGCCCCAGCATTTT | CASSQDEGIQPQHF
NA | TRBJ1-5 | few | TRBV20-1 | TGCAGTGCTCCAATTTGGGCCGGTGAGCAGCCCCAGCATTTT | CSAPIWAGEQPQHF
NA | TRBJ1-5 | few | TRBV28 | TGTGCCAGCAGTTTGGGACCGTTCAATCAGCCCCAGCATTTT | CASSLGPFNQPQHF
NA | TRBJ1-5 | few | TRBV6-1 | TGTGCCAGCAGTGAACATGGTTATAGCAATCAGCCCCAGCATTTT | CASSEHGYSNQPQHF
NA | TRBJ2-2 | NA | TRBV6-2/TRBV6-3 | TGTGCCAGCAGTCCTGACCCCGGGGAGCTGTTTTTT | CASSPDPGELFF
TRBD1 | TRBJ2-5 | many | TRBV13 | TGTGCCAGCAGCCCCCGGGACAGCCAAGAGACCCAGTACTTC | CASSPRDSQETQYF
NA | TRBJ2-5 | few | TRBV20-1 | TGCAGTGCTAGCATGGCTATCCAAGAGACCCAGTACTTC | CSASMAIQETQYF
NA | TRBJ1-1 | NA | TRBV10-3 | TGTGCCATCAAGGGGAGGTGGGACACTGAAGCTTTCTTT | CAIKGRWDTEAFF
NA | TRBJ2-5 | NA | TRBV6-5 | TGTGCCAGCAGGGGGGACTTAAAAGAGACCCAGTACTTC | CASRGDLKETQYF
NA | TRBJ1-5 | NA | TRBV15 | TGTGCCACCAGCAGAGGGGTTGGGGTCGTCAATCAGCCCCAGCATTTT | CATSRGVGVVNQPQHF
TRBD2 | TRBJ2-5 | once | TRBV28 | TGTGCCAGCAGCCCCGACGGAGCGGGGGAAGAGACCCAGTACTTC | CASSPDGAGEETQYF
NA | TRBJ2-4 | many | TRBV6-6 | TGTGCCAGCAGTTACGCAGGGTTAGCCAAAAACATTCAGTACTTC | CASSYAGLAKNIQYF
NA | TRBJ1-1 | NA | TRBV6-6 | TGTGCCAGCAGTCAGGGACGTCGGTGGGGATCGGCTTTCTTT | CASSQGRRWGSAFF
NA | TRBJ1-5 | few | TRBV7-9 | TGTGCCAGCAGCTCAGGTGGTAAGCCCCAGCATTTT | CASSSGGKPQHF
TRBD2 | TRBJ2-1 | many | TRBV29-1 | TGCAGCGCAGGGACTACCACCTACAATGAGCAGTTCTTC | CSAGTTTYNEQFF
TRBD2 | TRBJ2-7 | NA | TRBV20-1 | TGCAGTGCTAGAGATCGGGAGGGCCTCTACGAGCAGTACTTC | CSARDREGLYEQYF